Listed below are T cell receptor beta chains from one sample, sequenced in a study of blood T cell repertoires in COVID-19. Assay: immunoSEQ multiplex PCR; the TCRdb copy retains only in-frame clones and omits some. The sample contains roughly 300,000 clones, over 85% of which appear only once. The sample comprised peripheral blood. These receptors were obtained from a woman in her 30s with COVID-19, enrolled during active disease. CDR3s include the opening cysteine and the closing phenylalanine or tryptophan. Fields, in order: D gene, clone size, V gene, J gene, CDR3 protein, CDR3 DNA. D genes are given only for firm matches. Some rows have no size entry. The others give once, few or many, or a class for an expanded clone.

>TRBD1|NA|TRBV2|TRBJ1-1
CASRDLDRGDRNTEAFF
TGTGCCAGCAGGGATCTGGACAGGGGGGATAGGAACACTGAAGCTTTCTTT
>TRBD2|NA|TRBV2|TRBJ2-2
CASRETSVGTGELFF
TGTGCCAGCAGGGAGACTAGCGTGGGCACCGGGGAGCTGTTTTTT
>NA|NA|TRBV6-5|TRBJ1-2
CASSYYPRRSGVGYTF
TGTGCCAGCAGTTACTACCCCCGGCGGTCCGGTGTGGGCTACACCTTC
>NA|NA|TRBV19|TRBJ1-6
CASSGRGRDSPLHF
TGTGCCAGTAGTGGCAGGGGTCGGGATTCACCCCTCCACTTT
>TRBD2|once|TRBV15|TRBJ2-5
CATSRERLAWGETQYF
TGTGCCACCAGCAGAGAAAGACTAGCATGGGGGGAGACCCAGTACTTC
>NA|NA|TRBV7-8|TRBJ1-3
CASSLDLSRNTIYF
TGTGCCAGCAGCTTAGATTTATCTCGGAACACCATATATTTT
>NA|NA|TRBV6-5|TRBJ1-5
CASSLRSNQPQHF
TGTGCCAGCAGCCTCAGAAGCAATCAGCCCCAGCATTTT
>TRBD2|NA|TRBV2|TRBJ2-1
CASSSGGYNEQFF
TGTGCCAGCAGTTCGGGGGGCTACAATGAGCAGTTCTTC
>NA|NA|TRBV7-8|TRBJ1-1
CASSLERAGVNTEAFF
TGTGCCAGCAGCTTAGAGAGGGCAGGGGTTAACACTGAAGCTTTCTTT
>TRBD1|NA|TRBV7-2|TRBJ1-5
CASSSTGGGNQPQHF
TGTGCCAGCAGCTCGACAGGGGGCGGCAATCAGCCCCAGCATTTT
>NA|NA|TRBV11-2|TRBJ2-2
CASSLSLLAGTGELFF
TGTGCCAGCAGCTTATCCCTACTAGCAGGGACCGGGGAGCTGTTTTTT
>TRBD1|NA|TRBV9|TRBJ1-2
CASSALDRVSGYTF
TGTGCCAGCAGCGCCTTAGACAGGGTTTCGGGCTACACCTTC
>NA|NA|TRBV5-5|TRBJ1-5
CASSLAGTDAQPQHF
TGTGCCAGCAGCTTGGCGGGGACTGATGCTCAGCCCCAGCATTTT
>NA|NA|TRBV18|TRBJ2-2
CASSLHRDLGGELFF
TGTGCCAGCTCACTACACAGGGATCTTGGCGGGGAGCTGTTTTTT
>TRBD2|NA|TRBV28|TRBJ2-1
CASSAWTSGEDEQFF
TGTGCCAGCAGTGCCTGGACTAGCGGGGAGGATGAGCAGTTCTTC
>TRBD1|few|TRBV2|TRBJ2-7
CASRGTGKTYEQYF
TGTGCCAGCAGAGGGACAGGGAAAACCTACGAGCAGTACTTC
>TRBD1|NA|TRBV7-3|TRBJ2-1
CASSLGQGAYNGQFF
TGTGCCAGCAGCCTAGGGCAGGGGGCCTACAATGGGCAGTTCTTC
>TRBD2|once|TRBV7-3|TRBJ2-5
CASSSGGYETQYF
TGTGCCAGCAGCTCGGGGGGATATGAGACCCAGTACTTC
>TRBD1|NA|TRBV6-5|TRBJ2-1
CASSYPGQGDEQFF
TGTGCCAGCAGTTACCCCGGACAGGGGGATGAGCAGTTCTTC
>TRBD2|NA|TRBV5-1|TRBJ2-3
CASSFGGSTDTQYF
TGCGCCAGCAGCTTCGGGGGGAGCACAGATACGCAGTATTTT
>TRBD1|NA|TRBV15|TRBJ1-1
CATSPQGQGAATEAFF
TGTGCCACCAGCCCTCAAGGGCAGGGGGCGGCCACTGAAGCTTTCTTT
>TRBD1|NA|TRBV6-5|TRBJ2-5
CASSKTGGGETQYF
TGTGCCAGCAGTAAGACAGGGGGAGGAGAGACCCAGTACTTC
>TRBD1|few|TRBV4-2|TRBJ2-3
CASSPLGATGDADTQYF
TGTGCCAGCAGCCCCCTGGGGGCTACAGGGGACGCAGATACGCAGTATTTT
>NA|NA|TRBV7-6|TRBJ2-2
CASSRNLGGTGELFF
TGTGCCAGCAGCCGAAATTTGGGGGGTACCGGGGAGCTGTTTTTT
>NA|NA|TRBV4-1|TRBJ1-5
CASSQVRGINQPQHF
TGCGCCAGCAGCCAAGTTAGGGGGATCAATCAGCCCCAGCATTTT